This is a list of T cell receptor beta chains from one sample in a study of blood T cell repertoires in COVID-19. Assay used: immunoSEQ multiplex PCR; TCRdb lists only in-frame clones, some missing. There are around 68,000 clones in the sample; 70% to 90% occur only once, and approximately 16% lies in the top ten. The material sequenced was peripheral blood. The receptor set was obtained from a man aged 40-50 years with COVID-19, enrolled during active disease. Both conserved end residues are part of each CDR3. A D gene is named only where the DNA matches it firmly. A clone size is listed for some rows: how often the clone was seen (once, few, many), or a class if it is expanded.

.	TRBV5-3	TRBJ2-6	.	CARSPQGYTRSGANVLTF	TGTGCCAGAAGCCCCCAGGGGTATACCCGCTCTGGGGCCAACGTCCTGACTTTC
TRBD1	TRBV2	TRBJ2-4	.	CASSARTGGSQNIQYF	TGTGCCAGCAGCGCCAGGACAGGGGGTTCGCAAAACATTCAGTACTTC
TRBD2	TRBV6-5	TRBJ2-5	.	CASSYSIAGGQETQYF	TGTGCCAGCAGTTACTCGATTGCGGGGGGGCAGGAGACCCAGTACTTC
TRBD1	TRBV19	TRBJ1-2	.	CASRAQGDYGYTF	TGTGCCAGTAGAGCCCAGGGGGACTATGGCTACACCTTC
TRBD1	TRBV11-1	TRBJ2-2	.	CASSPDRVRDGELFF	TGTGCCAGCAGCCCCGACAGGGTCCGGGACGGGGAGCTGTTTTTT
TRBD2	TRBV28	TRBJ2-1	.	CASSFPSGAGDEQFF	TGTGCCAGCAGTTTCCCCAGCGGGGCTGGCGATGAGCAGTTCTTC
TRBD1	TRBV25-1	TRBJ1-2	few	CASSAIDREHYGYTF	TGTGCCAGCAGTGCGATCGACAGGGAGCACTATGGCTACACCTTC
TRBD1	TRBV27	TRBJ1-1	.	CASRTGPYTEAFF	TGTGCCAGCCGGACAGGCCCGTACACTGAAGCTTTCTTT
.	TRBV6-5	TRBJ2-2	.	CAASTYTGELFF	TGTGCCGCGTCGACTTACACCGGGGAGCTGTTTTTT
TRBD1	TRBV6-5	TRBJ1-2	.	CASSYSGTGVHGYTF	TGTGCCAGCAGTTACTCGGGGACAGGGGTTCATGGCTACACCTTC
.	TRBV27	TRBJ2-7	.	CASSRAGGTYEQYF	TGTGCCAGCAGCCGGGCGGGCGGGACCTACGAGCAGTACTTC
TRBD2	TRBV7-2	TRBJ2-7	.	CASSLGERGGLYEQYF	TGTGCCAGCAGCTTAGGAGAGCGGGGGGGACTTTACGAGCAGTACTTC
TRBD1	TRBV5-1	TRBJ2-6	.	CASSHYGQGENSGANVLTF	TGCGCCAGCAGCCATTATGGACAGGGGGAGAACTCTGGGGCCAACGTCCTGACTTTC
.	TRBV6-4	TRBJ1-5	.	CASSDFRTDSNQPQHF	TGTGCCAGCAGTGACTTCCGGACAGATAGCAATCAGCCCCAGCATTTT
TRBD1	TRBV30	TRBJ1-5	.	CAWGRQGTQPQHF	TGTGCCTGGGGGCGACAGGGCACTCAGCCCCAGCATTTT
TRBD1	TRBV6-6	TRBJ1-2	once	CASSSGQGGRYTF	TGTGCCAGCAGTTCCGGACAGGGGGGAAGATACACCTTC
.	TRBV6-5	TRBJ1-6	.	CASSFPTGNSPLHF	TGTGCCAGCAGTTTCCCGACGGGAAACTCACCCCTCCACTTT
TRBD1	TRBV10-3	TRBJ2-5	.	CAISGGEGAIQETQYF	TGTGCCATCAGTGGGGGTGAGGGGGCCATCCAAGAGACCCAGTACTTC
.	TRBV6-1	TRBJ2-2	.	CASSEQGWNTGELFF	TGTGCCAGCAGTGAACAGGGGTGGAACACCGGGGAGCTGTTTTTT
TRBD1	TRBV28	TRBJ1-1	.	CASSLHRGLAEAFF	TGTGCCAGCAGTCTCCACAGGGGGCTCGCTGAAGCTTTCTTT
TRBD2	TRBV2	TRBJ2-1	.	CASGLASYNEQFF	TGTGCCAGCGGACTAGCATCCTACAATGAGCAGTTCTTC